A single T cell receptor (beta chain) is shown here with its context. Its antigen is not known. The source of the sample is a study of T cell responses to AZD1222 COVID-19 vaccine. The study's findings and limits: Nearly half of spike-specific TCRs reportedly target unmutated variant regions. Spike regions recognized by vaccine-associated CD4 TCRs spanned the protein, led by 160-218 and 743-854. Only a handful of individuals given AZD1222 were seropositive at baseline.

Profiling relied on immunoSEQ multiplex PCR, and the TCRdb table lists in-frame clones only, not all of them. The sample holds approximately 200,000 clones; approximately 90% are singletons and the top ten take under 4%. The germline CDR1 and CDR2 sequences are WSHSY and SAAADI. V shed 10 bases and J 5 bases; nucleotides not matched to a gene: 13. This CDR3 comprises 14 residues. Pooling of second doses given at about 4 or about 12 weeks was done. V gene TRBV10-2 combines with J gene TRBJ2-5; TRBD2 agrees at 7 bases. The TCR comes from an adult who received the AZD1222 COVID-19 vaccine. Sequences were derived from peripheral blood, sampled 28 days after the second AZD1222 dose. The DNA for the CDR3 is TGCGCCACCTCCTGGGGCGGGAGTTACGAGACCCAGTACTTC. Encoded protein: CATSWGGSYETQYF.